The entry below gives a single TCR beta chain sequence along with its context. The V end was cut by 6 bases, the J end by 4 bases, with 21 bases between. CDR1 LGHDT and CDR2 YNNKEL come from the germline V gene (reference sequence). The CDR3 loop spans 16 amino acids. This sample was included in a study of blood T cell repertoires in COVID-19. Libraries were prepared by immunoSEQ multiplex PCR; TCRdb keeps only in-frame clonotypes and omits some of them. The sample includes approximately 250,000 clones, about 80% of them seen just once. The chain couples TRBV3-1 (or the pseudogene TRBV3-2) to TRBJ2-5; tentative D call: TRBD1 (6 bases). The TCR was taken from a woman between 45 and 65 years old with acute or convalescent COVID-19. Sequencing was done on a sample of peripheral blood. CDR3 sequence reads: CASSPYLSGGTETQYF. CDR3 in DNA: TGTGCCAGCAGTCCCTACCTAAGTGGGGGCACAGAGACCCAGTACTTC.